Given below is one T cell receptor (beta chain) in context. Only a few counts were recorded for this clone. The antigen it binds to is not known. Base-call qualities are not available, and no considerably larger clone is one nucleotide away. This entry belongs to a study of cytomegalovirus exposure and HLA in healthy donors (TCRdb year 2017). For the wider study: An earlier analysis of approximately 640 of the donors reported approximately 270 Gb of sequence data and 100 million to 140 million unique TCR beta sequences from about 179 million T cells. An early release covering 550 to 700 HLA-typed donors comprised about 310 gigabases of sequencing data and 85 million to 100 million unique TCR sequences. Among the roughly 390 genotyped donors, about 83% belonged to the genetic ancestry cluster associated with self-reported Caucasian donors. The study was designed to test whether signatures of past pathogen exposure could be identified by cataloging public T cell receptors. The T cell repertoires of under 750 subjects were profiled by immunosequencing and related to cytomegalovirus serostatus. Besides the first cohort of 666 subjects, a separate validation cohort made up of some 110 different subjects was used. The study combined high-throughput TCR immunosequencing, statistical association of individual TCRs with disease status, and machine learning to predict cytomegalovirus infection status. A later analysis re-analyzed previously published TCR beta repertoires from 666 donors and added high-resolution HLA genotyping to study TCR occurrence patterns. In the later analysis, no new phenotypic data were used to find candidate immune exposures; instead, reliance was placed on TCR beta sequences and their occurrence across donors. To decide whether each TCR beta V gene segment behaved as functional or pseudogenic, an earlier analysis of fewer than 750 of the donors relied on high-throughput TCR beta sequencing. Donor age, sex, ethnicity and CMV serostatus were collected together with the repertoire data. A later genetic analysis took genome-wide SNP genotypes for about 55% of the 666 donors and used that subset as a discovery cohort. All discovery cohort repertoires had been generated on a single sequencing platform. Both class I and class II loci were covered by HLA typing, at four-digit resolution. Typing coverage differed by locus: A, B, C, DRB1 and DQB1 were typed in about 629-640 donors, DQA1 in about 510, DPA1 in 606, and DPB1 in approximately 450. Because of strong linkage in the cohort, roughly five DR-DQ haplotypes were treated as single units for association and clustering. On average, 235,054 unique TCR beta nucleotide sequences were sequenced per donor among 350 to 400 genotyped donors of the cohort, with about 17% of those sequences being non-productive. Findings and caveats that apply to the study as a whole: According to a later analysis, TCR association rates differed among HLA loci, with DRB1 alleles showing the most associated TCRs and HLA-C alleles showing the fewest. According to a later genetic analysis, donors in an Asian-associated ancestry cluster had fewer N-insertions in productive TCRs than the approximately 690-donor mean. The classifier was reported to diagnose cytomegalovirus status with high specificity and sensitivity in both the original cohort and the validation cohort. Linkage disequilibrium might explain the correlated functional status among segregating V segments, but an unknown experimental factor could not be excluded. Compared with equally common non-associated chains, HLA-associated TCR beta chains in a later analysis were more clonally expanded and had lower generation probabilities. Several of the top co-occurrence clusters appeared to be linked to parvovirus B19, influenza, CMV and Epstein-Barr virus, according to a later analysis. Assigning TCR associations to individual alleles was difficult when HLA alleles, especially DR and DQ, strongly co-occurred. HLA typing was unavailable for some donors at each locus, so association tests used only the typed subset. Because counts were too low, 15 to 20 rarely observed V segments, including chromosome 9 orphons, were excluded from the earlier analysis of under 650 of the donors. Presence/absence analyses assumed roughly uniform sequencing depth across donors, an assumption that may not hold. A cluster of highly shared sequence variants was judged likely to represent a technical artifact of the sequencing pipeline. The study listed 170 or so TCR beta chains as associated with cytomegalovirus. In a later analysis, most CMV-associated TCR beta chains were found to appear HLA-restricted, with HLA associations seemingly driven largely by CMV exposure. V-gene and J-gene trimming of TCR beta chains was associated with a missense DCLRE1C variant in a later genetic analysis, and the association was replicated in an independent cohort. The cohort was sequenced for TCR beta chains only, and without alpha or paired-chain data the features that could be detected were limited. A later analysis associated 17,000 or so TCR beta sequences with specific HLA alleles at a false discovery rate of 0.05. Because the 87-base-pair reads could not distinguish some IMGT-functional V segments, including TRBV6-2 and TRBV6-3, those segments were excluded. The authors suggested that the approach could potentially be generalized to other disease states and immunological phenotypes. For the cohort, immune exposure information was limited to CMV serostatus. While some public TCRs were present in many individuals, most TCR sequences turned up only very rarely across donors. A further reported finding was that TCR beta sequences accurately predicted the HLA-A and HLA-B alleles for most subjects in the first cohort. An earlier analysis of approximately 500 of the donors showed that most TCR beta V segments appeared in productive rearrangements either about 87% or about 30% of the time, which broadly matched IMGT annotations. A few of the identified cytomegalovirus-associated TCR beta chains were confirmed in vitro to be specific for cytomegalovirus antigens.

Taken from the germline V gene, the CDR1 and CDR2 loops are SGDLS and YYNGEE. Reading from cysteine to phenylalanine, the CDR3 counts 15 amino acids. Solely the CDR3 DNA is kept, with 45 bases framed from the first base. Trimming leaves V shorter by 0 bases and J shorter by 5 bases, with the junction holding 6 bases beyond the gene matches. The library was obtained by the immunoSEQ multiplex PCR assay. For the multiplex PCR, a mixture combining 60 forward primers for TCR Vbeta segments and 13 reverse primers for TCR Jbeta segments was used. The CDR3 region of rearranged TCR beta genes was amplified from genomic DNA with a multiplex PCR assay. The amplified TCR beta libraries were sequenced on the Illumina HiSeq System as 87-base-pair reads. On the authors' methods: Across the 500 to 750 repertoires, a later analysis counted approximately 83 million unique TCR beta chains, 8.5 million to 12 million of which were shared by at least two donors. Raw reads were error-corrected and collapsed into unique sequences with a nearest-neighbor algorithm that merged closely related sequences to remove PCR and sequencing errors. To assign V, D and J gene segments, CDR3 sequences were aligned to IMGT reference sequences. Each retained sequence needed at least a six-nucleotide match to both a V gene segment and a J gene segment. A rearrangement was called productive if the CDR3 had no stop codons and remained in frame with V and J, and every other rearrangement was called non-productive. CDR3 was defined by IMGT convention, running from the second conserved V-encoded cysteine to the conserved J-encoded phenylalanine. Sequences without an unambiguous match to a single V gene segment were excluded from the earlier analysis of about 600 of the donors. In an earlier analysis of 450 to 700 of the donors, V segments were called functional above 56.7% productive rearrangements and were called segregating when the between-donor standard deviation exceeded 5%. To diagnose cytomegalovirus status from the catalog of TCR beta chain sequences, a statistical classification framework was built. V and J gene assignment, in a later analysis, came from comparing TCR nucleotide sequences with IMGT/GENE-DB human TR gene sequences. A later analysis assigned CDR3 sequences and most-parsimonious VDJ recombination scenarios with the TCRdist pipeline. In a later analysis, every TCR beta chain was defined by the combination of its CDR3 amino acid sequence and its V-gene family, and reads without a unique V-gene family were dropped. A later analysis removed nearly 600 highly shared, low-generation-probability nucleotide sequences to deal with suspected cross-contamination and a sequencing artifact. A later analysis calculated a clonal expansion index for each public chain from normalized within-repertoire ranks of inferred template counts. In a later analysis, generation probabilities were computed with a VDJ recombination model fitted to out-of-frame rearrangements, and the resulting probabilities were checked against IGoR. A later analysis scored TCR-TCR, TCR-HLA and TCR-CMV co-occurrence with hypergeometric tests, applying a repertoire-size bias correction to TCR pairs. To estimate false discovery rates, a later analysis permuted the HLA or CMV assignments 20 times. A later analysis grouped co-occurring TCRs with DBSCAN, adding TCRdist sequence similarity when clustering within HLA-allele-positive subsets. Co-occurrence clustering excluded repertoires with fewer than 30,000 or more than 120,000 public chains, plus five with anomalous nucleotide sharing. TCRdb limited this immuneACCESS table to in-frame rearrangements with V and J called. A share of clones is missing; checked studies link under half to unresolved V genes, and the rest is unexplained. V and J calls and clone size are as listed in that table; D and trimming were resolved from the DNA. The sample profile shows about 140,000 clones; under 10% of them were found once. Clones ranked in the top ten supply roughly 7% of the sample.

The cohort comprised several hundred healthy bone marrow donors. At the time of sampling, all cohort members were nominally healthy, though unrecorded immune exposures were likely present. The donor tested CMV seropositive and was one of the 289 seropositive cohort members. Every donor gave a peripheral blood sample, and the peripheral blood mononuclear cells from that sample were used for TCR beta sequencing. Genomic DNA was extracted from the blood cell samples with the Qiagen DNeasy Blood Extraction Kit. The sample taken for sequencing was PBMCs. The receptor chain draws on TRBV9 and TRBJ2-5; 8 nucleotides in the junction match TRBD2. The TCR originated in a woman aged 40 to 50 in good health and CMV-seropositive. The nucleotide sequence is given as TGTGCCAGCAGCGTAGGTCCGGGGGGGTATGAGACCCAGTACTTC. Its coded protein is CASSVGPGGYETQYF.